These 14 T cell receptor beta chains share one sample of origin, sequenced in a study of neurological immune-mediated disorders. From the 5' RACE reads, TCRdb called clonotypes with MiXCR, one entry per CDR3 protein. The sample contains some 42,000 distinct CDR3 sequences, roughly 10% of which appear only once. The sequencing input was CD4+ T cells from blood. Receptors originate from a woman in her twenties or thirties with HTLV-1-associated myelopathy (HAM/TSP).

This clonotype has a count of ten or more. The V and J genes are TRBV20-1 and TRBJ2-1; tentatively, D is TRBD1 (6 bases). V was trimmed by 6 bases and J by 4 bases, leaving 16 bases between them. The CDR3 sequence is 14 residues long. CDR1 is DFQATT and CDR2 is SNEGSKA in the germline V gene (reference sequence). DNA of the CDR3: TGCAGTGCCATCGGTACAGGGAGTTACAATGAGCAGTTCTTC. Amino acid sequence: CSAIGTGSYNEQFF.

This clonotype was observed many times. The rearrangement links TRBV15 to TRBJ2-7; possible D gene TRBD1, 5 bases. The germline V and J ends were trimmed by 4 bases and 6 bases, with 13 bases remaining between them. The germline gives CDR1 LNHNV, CDR2 YYDKDF (reference sequence). The CDR3 totals 13 residues. CDR3 sequence reads: CATSKDILGEQYF. DNA of the CDR3: TGTGCCACCAGCAAGGACATCTTGGGCGAGCAGTACTTC.

This clonotype was detected many times. The chain carries TRBV5-5 and TRBJ2-7, with 12 bases fitting TRBD2. The CDR3 runs to 15 residues. The V gene's germline CDR1 is SGHKS and CDR2 YYEKEE (reference sequence). With 4 bases clipped from V and 2 bases from J, the junction kept 4 bases outside the gene matches. As DNA, the CDR3 is TGTGCCAGCAGCCCGACTAGCGGGAGACCCTACGAGCAGTACTTC. Translated, it gives CASSPTSGRPYEQYF.

As concerns this clonotype: Since a much larger clone is just one base distant, this may be a read error. V gene TRBV3-1 combines with J gene TRBJ1-2; 10 nucleotides line up with TRBD1. This CDR3 region has 13 residues. In germline, CDR1 is LGHDT, CDR2 YNNKEL (reference sequence). The junction had 7 bases not matched to a gene; V was cut back by 7 bases and J by 8 bases. CDR3 sequence: CASIQGTGDGYTF. The DNA for the CDR3 is TGTGCCAGCATCCAGGGGACAGGGGACGGCTACACCTTC.

The table lists this clonotype with many counts. This sequence joins TRBV5-1 and TRBJ2-3; 10 nucleotides align to TRBD2. From germline, CDR1 is SGHRS and CDR2 YFSETQ. The CDR3 sequence is 14 residues long. V was pared by 7 bases and J by 5 bases, with 7 bases of the junction left unmatched. The CDR3 region is CASRLAGVLDTQYF. Written as DNA, the CDR3 is TGCGCCAGCCGGCTAGCGGGGGTCTTAGATACGCAGTATTTT.

This clonotype was recorded many times. The chain carries TRBV20-1 and TRBJ1-5; 8 bases align to TRBD1. Germline assignment: CDR1 DFQATT and CDR2 SNEGSKA (reference sequence). The CDR3 covers 15 residues. V lost 5 bases to trimming and J lost 2 bases; unmatched junction nucleotides: 8. CDR3 protein: CSARTGQHGNQPQHF. In nucleotides, the CDR3 is TGCAGTGCTCGGACAGGGCAGCATGGCAATCAGCCCCAGCATTTT.

This clonotype was observed many times. The chain has TRBV9 and TRBJ2-7; the D gene could be TRBD1 or TRBD2 (5 bases each). V was pared by 0 bases and J by 7 bases, with 5 bases between. This CDR3 comprises 11 residues. Germline CDR1 reads SGDLS; CDR2 reads YYNGEE. CDR3 sequence reads: CASSVGGEQYF. CDR3 nucleotide sequence: TGTGCCAGCAGCGTAGGGGGGGAGCAGTACTTC.

At least ten counts were recorded for this clonotype. The chain combines TRBV11-2 with TRBJ1-4; the D gene is possibly TRBD1 (5 bases). Germline V gene sequence: CDR1 SGHAT, CDR2 FQNNGV. The CDR3 extends over 15 amino acids. Trimming left V 1 base short and J 0 bases short, with 6 bases between. Here the CDR3 reads CASSLVGATNEKLFF. CDR3 DNA: TGTGCCAGCAGCTTAGTAGGGGCAACTAATGAAAAACTGTTTTTT.

This clonotype was picked up many times. This chain joins TRBV12-5 and TRBJ1-1, with no clear D. The CDR3 consists of 17 residues. Trimming pared 0 bases from V and 2 bases from J, leaving 16 bases between. Germline CDR1 is LGHNT and CDR2 is FRNRAP. CDR3 sequence: CASGLVLTVSTNTEAFF. CDR3 in DNA: TGTGCTAGTGGTTTGGTACTCACGGTATCGACTAACACTGAAGCTTTCTTT. Supplemented by reference TRBV12-5 and TRBJ1-1, the full variable domain reads DARVTQTPRHKVTEMGQEVTMRCQPILGHNTVFWYRQTMMQGLELLAYFRNRAPLDDSGMPKDRFSAEMPDATLATLKIQPSEPRDSAVYFCASGLVLTVSTNTEAFFGQGTRLTVV.

This clonotype was detected many times. The chain joins TRBV20-1 to TRBJ2-1; the D gene could be TRBD1 or TRBD2 (5 bases each). V lost 3 bases, J lost 10 bases, and 22 bases lay in between. This CDR3 has 15 amino acids. CDR1 and CDR2 from the germline V gene are DFQATT and SNEGSKA (reference sequence). The CDR3: CSASRALGTLMEQFF. The CDR3 DNA sequence: TGCAGTGCTAGTCGGGCACTCGGGACCTTGATGGAGCAGTTCTTC.

This clonotype has ten or more counts. The rearrangement joins TRBV20-1 to TRBJ2-1; TRBD2 is a possible D gene (6 bases). Per the germline V gene, CDR1 is DFQATT and CDR2 is SNEGSKA (reference sequence). The CDR3 length is 11 residues. V was pared by 6 bases and J by 10 bases, with 13 bases between. Written as DNA, the CDR3 is TGCAGTGCACCCCGGGCGGGGGAGCAGTTCTTC. Encoded protein: CSAPRAGEQFF.

This clonotype was counted many times. The chain uses TRBV18 and TRBJ1-2; TRBD1 is a possible D gene (5 bases). Trimming pared 6 bases from V and 2 bases from J, leaving 16 bases between. This CDR3 contains 15 residues. Germline-derived CDR1 and CDR2 are KGHSH and LQKENI. For the CDR3, the DNA is TGTGCCAGCTCCCTCCAGCAAGGGGTAAACTATGGCTACACCTTC. Its protein is CASSLQQGVNYGYTF. Full variable domain (remainder filled in from reference TRBV18 and TRBJ1-2): NAGVMQNPRHLVRRRGQEARLRCSPMKGHSHVYWYRQLPEEGLKFMVYLQKENIIDESGMPKERFSAEFPKEGPSILRIQQVVRGDSAAYFCASSLQQGVNYGYTFGSGTRLTVV.

The chain couples TRBV25-1 to TRBJ1-1, with TRBD1 matching over 7 bases. The V and J ends lost 6 bases and 3 bases, in that order; junction bases with no gene match: 7. Germline CDR1 MGHDK, CDR2 SYGVNS. The CDR3 runs 14 residues. This CDR3 is CASSNRDRYTEAFF. In nucleotides, the CDR3 is TGTGCCAGCAGCAACCGGGACAGATACACTGAAGCTTTCTTT. Based on the CDR3 plus reference TRBV25-1 and TRBJ1-1, the full variable domain is EADIYQTPRYLVIGTGKKITLECSQTMGHDKMYWYQQDPGMELHLIHYSYGVNSTEKGDLSSESTVSRIRTEHFPLTLESARPSHTSQYLCASSNRDRYTEAFFGQGTRLTVV.

This clonotype was counted ten times or more. This chain uses TRBV6-1 with TRBJ1-1; 7 bases are a match to TRBD1. J gave up 4 bases and V 4 bases, and 9 bases lay outside the gene matches. The germline V gene encodes CDR1 MNHNS and CDR2 SASEGT. This CDR3 comprises 15 residues. CDR3 in amino acids: CASSGVSGGSTEAFF. The CDR3 DNA follows: TGTGCCAGCAGTGGAGTCTCAGGGGGGTCCACTGAAGCTTTCTTT.